This T cell receptor beta chain was recorded in a study of T-cell reconstitution after alpha-beta-depleted transplantation in children. The authors prepared the TCRbeta library with unique molecular identifiers. MiXCR, applied by TCRdb to the PCR reads, yields one record per CDR3 protein. This sample yields just under 550,000 distinct CDR3 sequences, of which 15% to 20% are seen a single time; more than 2.5% belongs to the top ten. Germline CDR1 and CDR2: SGDLS and YYNGEE. The CDR3 is 14 amino acids. The V gene end was trimmed by 4 bases and the J gene end by 6 bases; junction bases not matched to a gene: 4. In its sample, this clonotype was seen a few times.

The material was PBMCs from the stem cell graft donor, obtained from the stem cell graft. The receptor comes from a human donor who donated a stem cell graft to a child with acute lymphoblastic leukemia. J is TRBJ1-5 and V is TRBV9; 10 bases fit TRBD1. CDR3 nucleotides: TGTGCCAGCAGCCAGACAGGGGGCGTTCAGCCCCAGCATTTT. This codes for CASSQTGGVQPQHF.